One T cell receptor beta chain is described in this entry. The sample is drawn from a study of tumor-infiltrating lymphocytes in primary liver carcinoma. Unsorted whole blood yielded blood RNA, and germline DNA was extracted as well. The ends lost 4 bases at V and 8 bases at J; junction bases unmatched: 13. Germline lookup yields CDR1 SGHVS and CDR2 FQNEAQ. This CDR3 contains 15 residues. Total RNA amounting to around 530 ng was the source from which TCR beta cDNA was made with a constant-region primer. Sequencing libraries for TCR beta derived from three nested multiplex PCR rounds that used slightly modified ARM-PCR. Both of the initial two PCR rounds ran for roughly 10 cycles and employed TRBV1-TRBV30 forward primers alongside a C-beta reverse primer. TCRdb redid the calling of the multiplex PCR reads with MiXCR, one entry per CDR3 protein. The sample holds 310,000 or so distinct CDR3 sequences, roughly 61% seen once.

This receptor was taken from a man aged 35 to 55 with primary liver carcinoma and hepatitis B virus infection. What was sequenced was peripheral blood. J is TRBJ2-7 and V is TRBV7-8, with 8 bases fitting TRBD2. The CDR3 nucleotides read TGTGCCAGCAGCTCCTCGAGGACTAGCAGGGACAAGCAGTACTTC. Translated, it gives CASSSSRTSRDKQYF. Filled out from reference TRBV7-8 and TRBJ2-7, the complete variable domain reads GAGVSQSPRYKVAKRGQDVALRCDPISGHVSLFWYQQALGQGPEFLTYFQNEAQLDKSGLPSDRFFAERPEGSVSTLKIQRTQQEDSAVYLCASSSSRTSRDKQYFGPGTRLTVT.